This entry is about one TCR beta chain. The target antigen is unknown. The CDR3 extends over 13 amino acids. Germline CDR1 reads SGDLS; CDR2 reads YYNGEE. The ends were cut back, 0 bases at V and 6 bases at J, with 9 bases in the middle. The PCR contained 60 Vbeta and 13 Jbeta primers. In the original processing: In a later analysis, approximately 80 million unique TCR beta chains included roughly 11 million shared by two or more donors. Assay used: immunoSEQ multiplex PCR; TCRdb lists only in-frame clones, some missing. V, J and clone size were drawn from that table, and D and trimming were deduced from the DNA. The sample gives about 100,000 clones, roughly 75% of which show up once; roughly 0.71% is in the top ten. This record belongs to a study of cytomegalovirus exposure and HLA in healthy donors. Study results and limitations: Trimming of TCR beta V- and J-genes showed a link, identified in a later analysis, to a missense DCLRE1C variant. Diagnosis of cytomegalovirus status made by the classifier reportedly showed high specificity and sensitivity.

The V call is TRBV9, the J call TRBJ1-1; tentatively, D is TRBD1 (6 bases). Sequencing was performed on PBMCs. This clonotype originated in a woman aged 60-75 years in good health and CMV-seronegative. CDR3 in DNA: TGTGCCAGCAGCGTAGGGCCAGGGGCTGAAGCTTTCTTT. Translated: CASSVGPGAEAFF.